The present TCR beta chain was sequenced within a study of T cells in women clearing cervical HPV infection. Overall study context: No precancer developed; the control's incident HPV16 infection cleared within 12 months.

The method was immunoSEQ multiplex PCR; TCRdb's version includes in-frame clones alone and lacks a portion of them. The sample features 25,000 or so clones, with more than 8.5% in its top ten. All participants had a single incident cervical HPV16 infection, and prevalent HPV16 infections were excluded. A note on this clone: What it recognizes is unknown. The CDR3 goes on 3 residues after the read ends, and that part is filled in from the germline J gene.

Germline CDR1 reads SEHNR; CDR2 reads FQNEAQ (reference sequence). V shed 5 bases and J shed 4 bases, with 14 bases lying between them. The CDR3 is made up of 15 amino acids. Study results and caveats: TRBV6-7 relative abundance averaged about 0.11% in cases and 0.16% in controls. Combining TCR richness with V gene abundances gave roughly 0.8 AUC.

Sequenced sample: blood buffy coat. The chain links TRBV7-9 to TRBJ1-4; TRBD1 is a possible D gene (6 bases). The receptor was derived from a woman aged 18-70 years with a cervical HPV16 infection that either progressed to CIN3+ or cleared (not recorded which). CDR3 loop: CASSLGTLDNEKLFF. The CDR3 bases that were read are TGTGCCAGCAGCCTGGGGACACTGGATAATGAAAAA.